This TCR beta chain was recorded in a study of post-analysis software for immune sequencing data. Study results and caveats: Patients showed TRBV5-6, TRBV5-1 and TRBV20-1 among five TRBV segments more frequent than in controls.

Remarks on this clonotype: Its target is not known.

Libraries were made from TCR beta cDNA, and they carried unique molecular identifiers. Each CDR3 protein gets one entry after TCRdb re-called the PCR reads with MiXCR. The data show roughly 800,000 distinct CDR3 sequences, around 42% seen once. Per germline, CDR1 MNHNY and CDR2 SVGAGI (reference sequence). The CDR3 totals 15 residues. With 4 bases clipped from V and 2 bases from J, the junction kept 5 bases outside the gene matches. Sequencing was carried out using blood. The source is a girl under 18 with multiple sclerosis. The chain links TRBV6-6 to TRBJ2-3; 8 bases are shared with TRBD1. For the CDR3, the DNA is TGTGCCAGCAGTTCCCGGGACAGGACCACAGATACGCAGTATTTT. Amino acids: CASSSRDRTTDTQYF.